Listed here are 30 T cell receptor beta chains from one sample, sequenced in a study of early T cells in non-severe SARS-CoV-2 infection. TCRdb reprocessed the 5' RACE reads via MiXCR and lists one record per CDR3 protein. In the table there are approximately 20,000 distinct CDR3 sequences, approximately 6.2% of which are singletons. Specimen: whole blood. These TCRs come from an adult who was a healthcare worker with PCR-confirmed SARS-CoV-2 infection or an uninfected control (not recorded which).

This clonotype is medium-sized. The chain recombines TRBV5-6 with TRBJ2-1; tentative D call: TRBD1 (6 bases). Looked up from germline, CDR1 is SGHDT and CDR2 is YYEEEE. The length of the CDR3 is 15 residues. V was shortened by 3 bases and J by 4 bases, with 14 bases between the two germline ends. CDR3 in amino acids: CASSSGTMGYNEQFF. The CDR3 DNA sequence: TGTGCCAGCAGCTCCGGGACAATGGGGTACAATGAGCAGTTCTTC.

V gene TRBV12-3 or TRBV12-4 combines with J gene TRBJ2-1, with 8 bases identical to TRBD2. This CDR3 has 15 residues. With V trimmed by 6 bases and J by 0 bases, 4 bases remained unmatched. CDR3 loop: CASSPAGASYNEQFF. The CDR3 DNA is TGTGCCAGCAGCCCAGCGGGGGCCTCCTACAATGAGCAGTTCTTC.

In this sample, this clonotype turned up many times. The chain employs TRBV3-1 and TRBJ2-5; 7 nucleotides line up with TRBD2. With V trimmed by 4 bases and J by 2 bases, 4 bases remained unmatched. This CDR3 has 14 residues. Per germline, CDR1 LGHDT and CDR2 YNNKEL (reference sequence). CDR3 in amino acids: CASSLGTIQETQYF. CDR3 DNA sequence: TGTGCCAGCAGCCTGGGGACTATACAAGAGACCCAGTACTTC.

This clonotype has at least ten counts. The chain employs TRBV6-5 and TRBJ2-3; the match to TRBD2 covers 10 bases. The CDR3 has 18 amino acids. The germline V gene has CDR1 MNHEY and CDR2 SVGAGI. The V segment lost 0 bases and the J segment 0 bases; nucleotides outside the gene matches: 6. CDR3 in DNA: TGTGCCAGCAGTTACTCGGCTAGCGGGAGTCCTAGCACAGATACGCAGTATTTT. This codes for CASSYSASGSPSTDTQYF.

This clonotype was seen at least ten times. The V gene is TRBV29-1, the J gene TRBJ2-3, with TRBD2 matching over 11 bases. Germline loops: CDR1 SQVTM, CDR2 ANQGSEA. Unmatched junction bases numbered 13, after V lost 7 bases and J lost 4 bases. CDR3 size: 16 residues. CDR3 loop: CSDNTLAGAFPDTQYF. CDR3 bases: TGCAGCGACAACACACTAGCGGGAGCCTTTCCAGATACGCAGTATTTT.

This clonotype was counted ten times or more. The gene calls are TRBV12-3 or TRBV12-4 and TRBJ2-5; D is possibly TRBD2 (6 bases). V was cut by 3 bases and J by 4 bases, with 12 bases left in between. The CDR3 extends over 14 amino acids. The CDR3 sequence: CASSLGGVGETQYF. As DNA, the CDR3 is TGTGCCAGCAGTTTGGGGGGAGTGGGAGAGACCCAGTACTTC.

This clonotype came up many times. The CDR3 DNA reads TGTGCCACCAGTTGGGGAACTAGCGGACAAGAGACCCAGTACTTC. Translated: CATSWGTSGQETQYF. V is TRBV24-1 and J is TRBJ2-5, with TRBD2 matching 8 bases. Trimming cost V 6 bases and J 2 bases; bases outside gene matches: 7. Germline V gene lookup returns CDR1 KGHDR and CDR2 SFDVKD. This CDR3 region has 15 residues.

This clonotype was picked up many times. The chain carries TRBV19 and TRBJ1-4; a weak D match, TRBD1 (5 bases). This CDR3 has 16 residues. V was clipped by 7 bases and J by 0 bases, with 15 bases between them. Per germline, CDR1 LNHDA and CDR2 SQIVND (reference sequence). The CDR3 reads CASKRDGSATNEKLFF. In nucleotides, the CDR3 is TGTGCCAGTAAGAGGGACGGCAGTGCAACTAATGAAAAACTGTTTTTT.

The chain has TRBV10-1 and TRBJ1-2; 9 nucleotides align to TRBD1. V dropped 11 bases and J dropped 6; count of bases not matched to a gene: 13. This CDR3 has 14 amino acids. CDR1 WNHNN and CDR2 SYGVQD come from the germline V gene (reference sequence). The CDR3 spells CAPRDREIEDGYTF. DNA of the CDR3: TGCGCCCCCCGGGACAGGGAGATAGAAGATGGCTACACCTTC.

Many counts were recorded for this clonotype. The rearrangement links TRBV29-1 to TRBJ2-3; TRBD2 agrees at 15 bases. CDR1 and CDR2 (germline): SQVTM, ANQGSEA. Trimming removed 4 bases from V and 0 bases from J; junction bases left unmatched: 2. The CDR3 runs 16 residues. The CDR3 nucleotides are TGCAGCGTTGGAGGGACTAGCGGGGGGAGCACAGATACGCAGTATTTT. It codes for CSVGGTSGGSTDTQYF.

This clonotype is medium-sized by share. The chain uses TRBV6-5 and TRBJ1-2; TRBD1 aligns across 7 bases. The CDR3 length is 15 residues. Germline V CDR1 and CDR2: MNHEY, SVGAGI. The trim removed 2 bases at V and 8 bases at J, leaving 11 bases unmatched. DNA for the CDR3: TGTGCCAGCAGTTACCTACAGGGGCCGGTTTTGGGCTACACCTTC. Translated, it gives CASSYLQGPVLGYTF.

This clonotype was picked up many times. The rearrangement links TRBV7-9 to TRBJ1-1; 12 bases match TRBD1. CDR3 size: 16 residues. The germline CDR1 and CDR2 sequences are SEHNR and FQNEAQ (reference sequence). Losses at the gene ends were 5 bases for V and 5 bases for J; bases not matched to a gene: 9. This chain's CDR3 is CASSPVPGQGATEAFF. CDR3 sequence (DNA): TGTGCCAGCAGCCCTGTCCCGGGACAGGGGGCTACTGAAGCTTTCTTT. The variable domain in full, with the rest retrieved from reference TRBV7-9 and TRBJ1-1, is DTGVSQNPRHKITKRGQNVTFRCDPISEHNRLYWYRQTLGQGPEFLTYFQNEAQLEKSRLLSDRFSAERPKGSFSTLEIQRTEQGDSAMYLCASSPVPGQGATEAFFGQGTRLTVV.

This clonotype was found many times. CDR3 DNA sequence: TGCAGTGCTAGAGAGTATAGCGGGAGAGCCGTCGTGGAGACCCAGTACTTC. It specifies CSAREYSGRAVVETQYF. J is TRBJ2-5 and V is TRBV20-1, with 9 positions matching TRBD2. Per germline, CDR1 DFQATT and CDR2 SNEGSKA (reference sequence). Trimming at V came to 0 bases and at J to 5 bases, leaving 13 bases not matched to a gene. The CDR3 totals 17 residues.

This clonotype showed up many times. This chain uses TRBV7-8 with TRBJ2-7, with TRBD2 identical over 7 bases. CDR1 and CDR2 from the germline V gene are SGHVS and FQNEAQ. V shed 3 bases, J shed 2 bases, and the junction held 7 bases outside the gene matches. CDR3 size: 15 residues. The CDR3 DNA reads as TGTGCCAGCAGCTTTCCCCTCGGGACTACCTACGAGCAGTACTTC. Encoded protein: CASSFPLGTTYEQYF.

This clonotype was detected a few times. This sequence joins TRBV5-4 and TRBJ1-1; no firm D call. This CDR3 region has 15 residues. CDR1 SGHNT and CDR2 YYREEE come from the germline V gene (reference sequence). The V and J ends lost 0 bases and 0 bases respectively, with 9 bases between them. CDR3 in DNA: TGTGCCAGCAGCTTGGTGCCAGCTATGAACACTGAAGCTTTCTTT. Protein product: CASSLVPAMNTEAFF.

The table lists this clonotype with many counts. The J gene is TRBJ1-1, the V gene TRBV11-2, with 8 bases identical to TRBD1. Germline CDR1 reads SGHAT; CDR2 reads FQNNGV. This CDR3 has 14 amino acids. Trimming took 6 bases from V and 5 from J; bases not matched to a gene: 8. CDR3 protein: CASRAWTGSTEAFF. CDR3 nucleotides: TGTGCCAGCAGAGCTTGGACAGGGTCTACTGAAGCTTTCTTT.

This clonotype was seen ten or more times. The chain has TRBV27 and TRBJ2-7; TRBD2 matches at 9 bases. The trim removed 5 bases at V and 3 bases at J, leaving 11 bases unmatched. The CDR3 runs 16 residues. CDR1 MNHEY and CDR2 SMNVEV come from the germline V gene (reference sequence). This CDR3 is CASSPIASGKDYEQYF. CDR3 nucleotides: TGTGCCAGCAGTCCAATAGCTAGCGGGAAAGACTACGAGCAGTACTTC.

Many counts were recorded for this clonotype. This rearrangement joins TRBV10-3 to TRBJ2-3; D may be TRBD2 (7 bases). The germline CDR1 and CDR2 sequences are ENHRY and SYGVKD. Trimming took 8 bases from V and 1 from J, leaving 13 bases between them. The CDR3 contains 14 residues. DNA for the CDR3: TGTGCCATCTCTGGGGAGGGGGGCACAGATACGCAGTATTTT. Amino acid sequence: CAISGEGGTDTQYF.

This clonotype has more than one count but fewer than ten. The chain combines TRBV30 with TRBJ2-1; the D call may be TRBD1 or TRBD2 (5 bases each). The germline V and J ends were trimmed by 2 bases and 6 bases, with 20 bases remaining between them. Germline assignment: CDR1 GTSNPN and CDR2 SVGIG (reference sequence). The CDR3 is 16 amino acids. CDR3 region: CAWSLTGAGKLNEQFF. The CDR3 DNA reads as TGTGCCTGGAGTTTAACCGGGGCAGGGAAACTCAATGAGCAGTTCTTC.

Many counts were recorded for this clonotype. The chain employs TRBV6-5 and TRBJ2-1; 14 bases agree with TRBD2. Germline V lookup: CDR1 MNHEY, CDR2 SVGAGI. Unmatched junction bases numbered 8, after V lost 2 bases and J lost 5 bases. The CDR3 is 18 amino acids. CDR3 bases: TGTGCCAGCAGTTACAGCCGACCGGGACTAGCGGGAGACAATGAGCAGTTCTTC. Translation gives CASSYSRPGLAGDNEQFF.

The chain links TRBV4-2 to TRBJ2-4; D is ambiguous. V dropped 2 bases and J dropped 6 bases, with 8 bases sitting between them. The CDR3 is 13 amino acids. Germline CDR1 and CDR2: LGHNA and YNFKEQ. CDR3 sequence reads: CASSQLGANIQYF. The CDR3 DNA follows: TGTGCCAGCAGCCAATTGGGTGCAAACATTCAGTACTTC.

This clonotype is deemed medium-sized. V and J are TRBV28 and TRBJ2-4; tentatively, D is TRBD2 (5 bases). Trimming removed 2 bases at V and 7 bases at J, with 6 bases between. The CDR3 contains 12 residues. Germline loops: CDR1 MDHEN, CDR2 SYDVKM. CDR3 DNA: TGTGCCAGCAGTTTAGGCGGGAACATTCAGTACTTC. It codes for CASSLGGNIQYF.

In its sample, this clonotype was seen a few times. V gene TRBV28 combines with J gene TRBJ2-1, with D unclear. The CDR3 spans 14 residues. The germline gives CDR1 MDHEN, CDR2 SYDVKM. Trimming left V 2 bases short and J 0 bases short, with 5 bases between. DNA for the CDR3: TGTGCCAGCAGTTTACTGGTCTCCTACAATGAGCAGTTCTTC. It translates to CASSLLVSYNEQFF. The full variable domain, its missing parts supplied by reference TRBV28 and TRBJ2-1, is DVKVTQSSRYLVKRTGEKVFLECVQDMDHENMFWYRQDPGLGLRLIYFSYDVKMKEKGDIPEGYSVSREKKERFSLILESASTNQTSMYLCASSLLVSYNEQFFGPGTRLTVL.

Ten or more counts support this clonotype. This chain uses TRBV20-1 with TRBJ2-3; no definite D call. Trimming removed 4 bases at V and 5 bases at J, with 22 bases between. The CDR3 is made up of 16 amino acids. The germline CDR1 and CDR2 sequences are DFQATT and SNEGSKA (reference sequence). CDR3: CSATILGPLGLDTQYF. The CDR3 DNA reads TGCAGTGCTACTATCCTCGGGCCCCTCGGGTTAGATACGCAGTATTTT.

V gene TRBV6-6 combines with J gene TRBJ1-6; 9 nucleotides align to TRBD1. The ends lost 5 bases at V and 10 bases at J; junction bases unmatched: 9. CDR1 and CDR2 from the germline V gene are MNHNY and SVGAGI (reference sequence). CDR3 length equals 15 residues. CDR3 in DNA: TGTGCCAGCAGTCCCGGGACAGGGTCAAGGTCACCCCTCCACTTT. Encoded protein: CASSPGTGSRSPLHF.

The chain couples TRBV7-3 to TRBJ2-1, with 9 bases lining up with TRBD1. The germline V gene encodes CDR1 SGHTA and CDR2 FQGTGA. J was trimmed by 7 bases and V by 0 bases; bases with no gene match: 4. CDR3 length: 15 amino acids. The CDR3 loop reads CASSLTGTGTNEQFF. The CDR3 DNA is TGTGCCAGCAGCTTAACTGGGACAGGGACTAATGAGCAGTTCTTC. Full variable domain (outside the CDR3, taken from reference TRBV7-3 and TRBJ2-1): GAGVSQTPSNKVTEKGKYVELRCDPISGHTALYWYRQSLGQGPEFLIYFQGTGAADDSGLPNDRFFAVRPEGSVSTLKIQRTERGDSAVYLCASSLTGTGTNEQFFGPGTRLTVL.

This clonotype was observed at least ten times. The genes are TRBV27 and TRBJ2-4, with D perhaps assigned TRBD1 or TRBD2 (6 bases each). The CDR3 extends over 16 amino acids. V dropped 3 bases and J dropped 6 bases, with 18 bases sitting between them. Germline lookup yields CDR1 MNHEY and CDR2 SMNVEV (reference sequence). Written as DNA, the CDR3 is TGTGCCAGCAGTTTCGGGGGTGGCAGGGGTGGAAACATTCAGTACTTC. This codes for CASSFGGGRGGNIQYF.

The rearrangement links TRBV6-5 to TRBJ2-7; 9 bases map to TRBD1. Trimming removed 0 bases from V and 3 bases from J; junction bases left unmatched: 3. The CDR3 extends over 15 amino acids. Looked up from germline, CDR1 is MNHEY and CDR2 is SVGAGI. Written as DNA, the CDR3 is TGTGCCAGCAGTTACTCGGAGACAGGGGGCTACGAGCAGTACTTC. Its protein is CASSYSETGGYEQYF.

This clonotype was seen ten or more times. The CDR3 sequence is CASSPTRQRQETQYF. The CDR3 bases are TGTGCCAGCAGTCCAACGAGACAGAGACAAGAGACCCAGTACTTC. The chain joins TRBV6-2 or TRBV6-3 to TRBJ2-5, with a possible D match to TRBD1 (5 bases). The CDR3 consists of 15 residues. Germline values: CDR1 MNHEY, CDR2 SVGEGT. Trimming took off 5 bases at V and 2 bases at J, with 15 bases between the two ends.

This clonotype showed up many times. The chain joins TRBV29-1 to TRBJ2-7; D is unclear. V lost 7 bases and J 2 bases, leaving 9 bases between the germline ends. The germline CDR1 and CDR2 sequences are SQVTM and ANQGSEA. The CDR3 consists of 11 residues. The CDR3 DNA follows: TGCAGCGCCCGGGCCACCTACGAGCAGTACTTC. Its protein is CSARATYEQYF.